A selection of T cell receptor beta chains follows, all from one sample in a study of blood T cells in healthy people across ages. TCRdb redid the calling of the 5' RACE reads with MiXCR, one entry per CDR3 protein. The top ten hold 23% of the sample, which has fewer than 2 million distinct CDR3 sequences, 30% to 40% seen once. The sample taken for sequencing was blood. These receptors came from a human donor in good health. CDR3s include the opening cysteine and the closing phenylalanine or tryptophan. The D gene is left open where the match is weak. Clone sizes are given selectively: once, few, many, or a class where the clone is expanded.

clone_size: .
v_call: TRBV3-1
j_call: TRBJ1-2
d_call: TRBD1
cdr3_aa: CASSQDRTGSHGYTF
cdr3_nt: TGTGCCAGCAGCCAAGACAGGACAGGTTCTCATGGCTACACCTTC

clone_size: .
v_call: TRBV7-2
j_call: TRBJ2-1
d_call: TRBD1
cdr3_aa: CASSFDRESDEQFF
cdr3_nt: TGTGCCAGCAGCTTCGACAGGGAGTCCGATGAGCAGTTCTTC

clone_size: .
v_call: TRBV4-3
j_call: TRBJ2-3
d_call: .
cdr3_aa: CASSQGGARPALSTDTQYF
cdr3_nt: TGCGCCAGCAGCCAAGGTGGGGCAAGGCCCGCCTTGAGCACAGATACGCAGTATTTT

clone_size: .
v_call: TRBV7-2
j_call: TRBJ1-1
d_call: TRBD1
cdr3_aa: CASSLSGQLNTEAFF
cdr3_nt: TGTGCCAGCAGCTTATCGGGACAGTTGAACACTGAAGCTTTCTTT

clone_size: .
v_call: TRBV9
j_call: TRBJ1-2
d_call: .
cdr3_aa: CASSVDPGNYGYTF
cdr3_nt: TGTGCCAGCAGCGTAGATCCAGGGAACTATGGCTACACCTTC

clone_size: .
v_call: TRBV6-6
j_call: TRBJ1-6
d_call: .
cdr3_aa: CASSQRGTGHYNSPLHF
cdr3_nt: TGTGCCAGCAGCCAAAGAGGCACAGGGCACTATAATTCACCCCTCCACTTT

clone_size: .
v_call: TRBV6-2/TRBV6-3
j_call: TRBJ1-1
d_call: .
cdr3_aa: CASSSLDEAFF
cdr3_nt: TGTGCCAGCAGTTCCTTGGATGAAGCTTTCTTT

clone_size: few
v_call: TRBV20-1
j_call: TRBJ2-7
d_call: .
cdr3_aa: CSAGGASLYSYEQYF
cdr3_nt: TGCAGTGCTGGGGGTGCGAGCCTTTACTCCTACGAGCAGTACTTC

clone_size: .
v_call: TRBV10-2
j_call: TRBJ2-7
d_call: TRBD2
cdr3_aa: CASSLRLAGGPNEQYF
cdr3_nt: TGCGCCAGCAGCCTCCGACTAGCGGGGGGGCCTAACGAGCAGTACTTC

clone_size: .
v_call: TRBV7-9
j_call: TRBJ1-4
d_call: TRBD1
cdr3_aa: CASSSIGTGPEKLFF
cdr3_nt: TGTGCCAGCAGCTCAATCGGGACAGGGCCCGAAAAACTGTTTTTT

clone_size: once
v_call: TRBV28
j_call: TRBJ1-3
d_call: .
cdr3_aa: CASETGSSGNTIYF
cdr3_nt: TGTGCCAGCGAGACGGGGAGCTCTGGAAACACCATATATTTT

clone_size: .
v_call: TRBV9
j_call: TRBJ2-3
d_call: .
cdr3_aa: CASSEGLGTDTQYF
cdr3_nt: TGTGCCAGCAGCGAGGGCCTTGGCACAGATACGCAGTATTTT

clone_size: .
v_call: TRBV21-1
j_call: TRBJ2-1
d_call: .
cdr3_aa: CASVLVSRGNEQFF
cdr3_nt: TGTGCCAGCGTCCTGGTTTCTAGGGGCAATGAGCAGTTCTTC

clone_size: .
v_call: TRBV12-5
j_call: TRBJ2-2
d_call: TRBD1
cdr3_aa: CASGLVLAGTDNTGELFF
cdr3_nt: TGTGCTAGTGGTTTGGTACTTGCCGGGACAGACAACACCGGGGAGCTGTTTTTT

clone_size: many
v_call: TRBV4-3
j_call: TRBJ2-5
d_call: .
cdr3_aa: CASSQARGETQYF
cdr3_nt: TGCGCCAGCAGCCAAGCTAGGGGAGAGACCCAGTACTTC

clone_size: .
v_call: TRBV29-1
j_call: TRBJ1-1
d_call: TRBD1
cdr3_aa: CSVSLTGGYTEAFF
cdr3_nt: TGCAGCGTTTCTTTGACAGGGGGATACACTGAAGCTTTCTTT

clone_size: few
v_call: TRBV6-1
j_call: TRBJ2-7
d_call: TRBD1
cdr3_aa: CASRAGQGMFYEQYF
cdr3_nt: TGTGCCAGCAGGGCGGGACAGGGAATGTTCTACGAGCAGTACTTC

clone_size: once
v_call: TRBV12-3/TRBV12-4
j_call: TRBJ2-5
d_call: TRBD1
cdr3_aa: CASSLRTGGYETQYF
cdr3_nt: TGTGCCAGCAGTTTAAGAACAGGGGGCTACGAGACCCAGTACTTC

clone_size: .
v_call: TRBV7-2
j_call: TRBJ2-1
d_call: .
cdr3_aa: CASSLGGPAYNEQFF
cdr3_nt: TGTGCCAGCAGCTTAGGCGGCCCTGCCTACAATGAGCAGTTCTTC

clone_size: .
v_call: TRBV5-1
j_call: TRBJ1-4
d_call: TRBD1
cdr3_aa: CASSLEGRGYEKLFF
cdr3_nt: TGCGCCAGCAGCTTGGAGGGCAGGGGGTATGAAAAACTGTTTTTT

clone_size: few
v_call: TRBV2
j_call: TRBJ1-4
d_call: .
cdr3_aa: CATAVAGAGNEKLFF
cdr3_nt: TGTGCCACCGCAGTGGCGGGGGCAGGGAATGAAAAACTGTTTTTT

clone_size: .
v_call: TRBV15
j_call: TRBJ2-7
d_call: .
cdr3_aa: CATSRDAPTLSSYEQYF
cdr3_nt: TGTGCCACCAGCAGAGATGCCCCCACACTGAGCTCCTACGAGCAGTACTTC

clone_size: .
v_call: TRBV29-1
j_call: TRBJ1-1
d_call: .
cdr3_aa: CSVKILGGRYTEAFF
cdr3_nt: TGCAGCGTCAAGATATTGGGGGGACGGTACACTGAAGCTTTCTTT

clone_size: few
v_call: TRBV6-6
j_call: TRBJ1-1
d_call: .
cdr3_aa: CASSYSKERPSEAFF
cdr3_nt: TGTGCCAGCAGTTACTCGAAAGAGCGTCCCTCTGAAGCTTTCTTT

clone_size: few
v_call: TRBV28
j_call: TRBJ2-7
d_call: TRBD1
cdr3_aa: CASSVPGQGPYEQYF
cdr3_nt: TGTGCCAGCAGTGTACCGGGACAGGGACCCTACGAGCAGTACTTC

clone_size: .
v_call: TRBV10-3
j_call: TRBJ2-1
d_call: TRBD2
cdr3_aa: CATFGTSGGSYQETQFF
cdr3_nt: TGTGCCACCTTCGGGACTAGCGGGGGGTCGTACCAAGAGACCCAGTTCTTC

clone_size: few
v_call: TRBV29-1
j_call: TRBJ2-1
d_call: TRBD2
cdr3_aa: CSVLGLAGGGPSYNEQFF
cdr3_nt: TGCAGCGTTCTAGGACTAGCGGGGGGGGGCCCCTCCTACAATGAGCAGTTCTTC

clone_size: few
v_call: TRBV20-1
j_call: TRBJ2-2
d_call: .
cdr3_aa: CSARGTGVPGELFF
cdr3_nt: TGCAGTGCTAGAGGGACTGGCGTCCCCGGGGAGCTGTTTTTT

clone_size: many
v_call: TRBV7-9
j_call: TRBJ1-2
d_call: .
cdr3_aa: CASSWVIANYGYTF
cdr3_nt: TGTGCCAGCAGCTGGGTCATAGCTAACTATGGCTACACCTTC

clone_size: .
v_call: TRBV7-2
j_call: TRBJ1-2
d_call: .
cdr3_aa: CASSMKSSSGDGYTF
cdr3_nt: TGTGCCAGCAGCATGAAATCCTCAAGTGGGGATGGCTACACCTTC

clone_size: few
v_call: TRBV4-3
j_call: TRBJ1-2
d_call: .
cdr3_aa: CASSQDPGRSNGYTF
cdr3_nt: TGCGCCAGCAGCCAAGATCCGGGGAGGAGTAATGGCTACACCTTC

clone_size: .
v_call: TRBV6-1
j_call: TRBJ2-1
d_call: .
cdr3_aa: CASREVGGAEQFF
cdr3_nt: TGTGCCAGCAGGGAGGTGGGGGGCGCTGAGCAGTTCTTC

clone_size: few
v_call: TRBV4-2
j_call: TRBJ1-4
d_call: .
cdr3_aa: CASSGRTEVNEKLFF
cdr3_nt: TGTGCCAGCAGCGGACGGACAGAAGTTAATGAAAAACTGTTTTTT

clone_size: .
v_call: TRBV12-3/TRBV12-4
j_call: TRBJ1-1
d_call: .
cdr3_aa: CASTSGAGEAFF
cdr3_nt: TGTGCCAGCACCTCCGGCGCCGGTGAAGCTTTCTTT

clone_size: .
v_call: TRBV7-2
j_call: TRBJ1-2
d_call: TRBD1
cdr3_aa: CASSSPISGTAYGYTF
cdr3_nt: TGTGCCAGCAGCTCACCGATCTCCGGGACAGCCTATGGCTACACCTTC